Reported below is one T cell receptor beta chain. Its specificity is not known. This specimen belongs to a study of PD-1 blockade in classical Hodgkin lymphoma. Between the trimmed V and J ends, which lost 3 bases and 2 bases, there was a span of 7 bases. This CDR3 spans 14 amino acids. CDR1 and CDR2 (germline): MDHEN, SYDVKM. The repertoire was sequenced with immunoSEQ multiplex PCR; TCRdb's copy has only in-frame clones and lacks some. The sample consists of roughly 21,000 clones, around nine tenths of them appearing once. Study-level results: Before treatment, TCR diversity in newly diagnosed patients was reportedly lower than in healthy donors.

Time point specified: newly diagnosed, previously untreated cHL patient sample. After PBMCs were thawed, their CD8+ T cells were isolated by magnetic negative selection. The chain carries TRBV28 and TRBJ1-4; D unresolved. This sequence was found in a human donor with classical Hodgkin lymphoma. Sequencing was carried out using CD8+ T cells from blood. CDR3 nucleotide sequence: TGTGCCAGCAGTTTTAGGTTTACTAATGAAAAACTGTTTTTT. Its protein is CASSFRFTNEKLFF.